The clone carrying this TCR beta chain was observed a few times. These data are taken from a study of T cell clonotyping in hematopoietic cell transplantation. Losses at the gene ends were 7 bases for V and 8 bases for J; bases not matched to a gene: 13. The germline CDR1 and CDR2 sequences are SNHLY and FYNNEI. The CDR3 totals 14 residues. TCRdb's table, derived via immunoSEQ multiplex PCR, lists solely in-frame clones and lacks some. This table has around 2,700 clones, around 80% appearing once. The source is a male patient between 55 and 70 years old who had an allogeneic stem cell transplant, so T cells may come from the graft donor. Some clones in this sample may be carry-over from other donors' samples. The sample consisted of peripheral blood mononuclear cells, taken 30 days after allogeneic stem cell transplant. The rearrangement joins TRBV2 to TRBJ1-2, with 7 bases aligning to TRBD1. CDR3 protein: CASTGQEFFGGYTF. The CDR3 DNA sequence: TGTGCCAGCACCGGACAGGAGTTCTTTGGGGGCTACACCTTC.